The clone carrying this TCR beta chain was seen more than once but under ten times. The target antigen is unknown. The sample comes from a study of CD8 T cells in ankylosing spondylitis. General study points: Matched ankylosing spondylitis synovial fluid reportedly contained a significantly enriched population of disease-linked clones. Typical of ankylosing spondylitis blood, it appeared, was a TCR beta motif of under 10 highly homologous variants.

Quantitative 5'-RACE with molecular barcodes generated TCR beta libraries. TCRdb used MiXCR to reprocess the 5' RACE reads, holding one entry per CDR3 protein. The data show about 540,000 distinct CDR3 sequences, about 13% seen once. Germline V gene lookup returns CDR1 LGHDT and CDR2 YNNKEL (reference sequence). The J segment lost 0 bases and the V segment lost 2 bases, leaving 6 bases of the junction unmatched. The CDR3 is made up of 19 amino acids. The specimen was blood, either unsorted or a sorted T cell fraction (not recorded which). V gene TRBV3-1 combines with J gene TRBJ2-6; 11 bases agree with TRBD1. The receptor was isolated from a male donor with ankylosing spondylitis. In DNA, the CDR3 is TGTGCCAGCAGCCAACTCGGACAGGGGGCTGGCTCTGGGGCCAACGTCCTGACTTTC. This codes for CASSQLGQGAGSGANVLTF.